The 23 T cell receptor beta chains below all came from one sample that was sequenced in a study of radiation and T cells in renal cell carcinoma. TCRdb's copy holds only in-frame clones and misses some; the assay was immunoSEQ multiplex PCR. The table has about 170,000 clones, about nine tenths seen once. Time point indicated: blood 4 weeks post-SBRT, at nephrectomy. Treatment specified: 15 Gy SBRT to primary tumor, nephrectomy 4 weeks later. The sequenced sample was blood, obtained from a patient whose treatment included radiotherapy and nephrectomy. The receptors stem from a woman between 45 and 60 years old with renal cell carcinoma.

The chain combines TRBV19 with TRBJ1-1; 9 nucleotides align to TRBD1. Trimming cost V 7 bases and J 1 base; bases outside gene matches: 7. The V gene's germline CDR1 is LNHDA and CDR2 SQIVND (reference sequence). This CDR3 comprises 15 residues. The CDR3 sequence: CASTRTGAWNTEAFF. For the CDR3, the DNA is TGTGCCAGTACTCGGACAGGGGCCTGGAACACTGAAGCTTTCTTT.

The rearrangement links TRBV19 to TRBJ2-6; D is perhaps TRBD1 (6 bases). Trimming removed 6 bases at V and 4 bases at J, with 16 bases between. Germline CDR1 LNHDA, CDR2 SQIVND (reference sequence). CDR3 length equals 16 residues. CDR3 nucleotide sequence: TGTGCCAGTAGCCAACAGGGTTTGTACGGGGCCAACGTCCTGACTTTC. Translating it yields CASSQQGLYGANVLTF.

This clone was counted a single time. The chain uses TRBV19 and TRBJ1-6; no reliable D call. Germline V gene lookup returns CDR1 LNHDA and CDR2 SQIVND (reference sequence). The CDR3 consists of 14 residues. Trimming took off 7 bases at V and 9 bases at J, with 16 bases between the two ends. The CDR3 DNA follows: TGTGCCAGTAAATGGGTCAATTCGGGTTCACCCCTCCACTTT. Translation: CASKWVNSGSPLHF. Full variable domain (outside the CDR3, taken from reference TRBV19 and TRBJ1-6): DGGITQSPKYLFRKEGQNVTLSCEQNLNHDAMYWYRQDPGQGLRLIYYSQIVNDFQKGDIAEGYSVSREKKESFPLTVTSAQKNPTAFYLCASKWVNSGSPLHFGNGTRLTVT.

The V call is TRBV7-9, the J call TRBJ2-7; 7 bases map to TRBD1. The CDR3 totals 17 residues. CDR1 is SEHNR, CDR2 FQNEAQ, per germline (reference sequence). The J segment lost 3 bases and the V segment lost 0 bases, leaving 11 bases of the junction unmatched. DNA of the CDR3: TGTGCCAGCAGCTTAGCGCTTATTAGGGACAGCGACTACGAGCAGTACTTC. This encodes CASSLALIRDSDYEQYF. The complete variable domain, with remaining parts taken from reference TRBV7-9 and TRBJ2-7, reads DTGVSQNPRHKITKRGQNVTFRCDPISEHNRLYWYRQTLGQGPEFLTYFQNEAQLEKSRLLSDRFSAERPKGSFSTLEIQRTEQGDSAMYLCASSLALIRDSDYEQYFGPGTRLTVT.

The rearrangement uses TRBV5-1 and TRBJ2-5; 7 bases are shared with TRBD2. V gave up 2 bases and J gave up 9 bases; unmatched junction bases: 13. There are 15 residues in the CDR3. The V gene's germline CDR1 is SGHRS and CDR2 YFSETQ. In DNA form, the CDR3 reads TGCGCCAGCAGCTTAGACAGCACAGCCCGGGGGGCCCAGTACTTC. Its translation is CASSLDSTARGAQYF. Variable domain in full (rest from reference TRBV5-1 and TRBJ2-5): KAGVTQTPRYLIKTRGQQVTLSCSPISGHRSVSWYQQTPGQGLQFLFEYFSETQRNKGNFPGRFSGRQFSNSRSEMNVSTLELGDSALYLCASSLDSTARGAQYFGPGTRLLVL.

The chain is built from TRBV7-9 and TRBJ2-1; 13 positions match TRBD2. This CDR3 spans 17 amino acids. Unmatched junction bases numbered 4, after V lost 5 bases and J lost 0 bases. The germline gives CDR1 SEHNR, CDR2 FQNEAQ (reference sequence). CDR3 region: CASSATSGGPSYNEQFF. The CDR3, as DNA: TGTGCCAGCAGCGCGACTAGCGGGGGGCCCTCCTACAATGAGCAGTTCTTC. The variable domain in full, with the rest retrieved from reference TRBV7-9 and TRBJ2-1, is DTGVSQNPRHKITKRGQNVTFRCDPISEHNRLYWYRQTLGQGPEFLTYFQNEAQLEKSRLLSDRFSAERPKGSFSTLEIQRTEQGDSAMYLCASSATSGGPSYNEQFFGPGTRLTVL.

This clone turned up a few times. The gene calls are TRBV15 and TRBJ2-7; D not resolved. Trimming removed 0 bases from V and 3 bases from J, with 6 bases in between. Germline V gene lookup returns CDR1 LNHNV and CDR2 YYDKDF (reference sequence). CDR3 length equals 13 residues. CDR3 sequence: CATSRDSGYEQYF. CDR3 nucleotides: TGTGCCACCAGCAGAGATTCGGGCTACGAGCAGTACTTC.

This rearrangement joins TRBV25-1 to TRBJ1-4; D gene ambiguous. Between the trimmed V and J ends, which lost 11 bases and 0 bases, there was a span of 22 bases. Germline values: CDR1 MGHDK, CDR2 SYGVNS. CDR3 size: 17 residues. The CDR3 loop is CADDGRRAPATNEKLFF. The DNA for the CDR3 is TGTGCCGACGACGGACGCCGGGCCCCTGCAACTAATGAAAAACTGTTTTTT. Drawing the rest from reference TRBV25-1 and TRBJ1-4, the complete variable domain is EADIYQTPRYLVIGTGKKITLECSQTMGHDKMYWYQQDPGMELHLIHYSYGVNSTEKGDLSSESTVSRIRTEHFPLTLESARPSHTSQYLCADDGRRAPATNEKLFFGSGTQLSVL.

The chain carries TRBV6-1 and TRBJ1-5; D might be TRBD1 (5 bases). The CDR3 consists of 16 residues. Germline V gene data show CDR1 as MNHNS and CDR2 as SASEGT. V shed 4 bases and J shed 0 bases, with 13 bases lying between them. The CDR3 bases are TGTGCCAGCAGTGGGTTAACAGGTTATAGCAATCAGCCCCAGCATTTT. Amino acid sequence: CASSGLTGYSNQPQHF.

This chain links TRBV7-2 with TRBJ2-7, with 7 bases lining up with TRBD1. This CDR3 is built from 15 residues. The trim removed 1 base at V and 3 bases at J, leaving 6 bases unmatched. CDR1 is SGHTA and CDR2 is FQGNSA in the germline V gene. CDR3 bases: TGTGCCAGCAGCTTAGGCGTAGGGGACAGCTACGAGCAGTACTTC. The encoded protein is CASSLGVGDSYEQYF. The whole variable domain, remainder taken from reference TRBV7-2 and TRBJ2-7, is GAGVSQSPSNKVTEKGKDVELRCDPISGHTALYWYRQSLGQGLEFLIYFQGNSAPDKSGLPSDRFSAERTGGSVSTLTIQRTQQEDSAVYLCASSLGVGDSYEQYFGPGTRLTVT.

CDR3 DNA sequence: TGTGCCAGTCGGGCGACAGGGGCCCAAAGTCAGCCCCAGCATTTT. Translating it yields CASRATGAQSQPQHF. This chain joins TRBV19 and TRBJ1-5; TRBD1 matches at 8 bases. CDR3 length: 15 amino acids. With 8 bases clipped from V and 6 bases from J, the junction kept 12 bases outside the gene matches. Germline V lookup: CDR1 LNHDA, CDR2 SQIVND (reference sequence). Using reference TRBV19 and TRBJ1-5 for the parts outside the CDR3, the full variable domain is DGGITQSPKYLFRKEGQNVTLSCEQNLNHDAMYWYRQDPGQGLRLIYYSQIVNDFQKGDIAEGYSVSREKKESFPLTVTSAQKNPTAFYLCASRATGAQSQPQHFGDGTRLSIL.

The CDR3 sequence is CASSESIRVAGPQETQYF. The CDR3 DNA reads as TGTGCCAGCAGTGAAAGCATAAGGGTAGCGGGGCCTCAAGAGACCCAGTACTTC. The genes are TRBV2 and TRBJ2-5; TRBD2 agrees at 8 bases. The CDR3 is made up of 18 amino acids. The V segment lost 2 bases and the J segment 2 bases; nucleotides outside the gene matches: 13. Germline CDR1 SNHLY, CDR2 FYNNEI.

CDR3 bases: TGTGCCAGTAGTATAGGACAGTCCAGCTCCTATAATTCACCCCTCCACTTT. This codes for CASSIGQSSSYNSPLHF. The gene calls are TRBV19 and TRBJ1-6; weak D call: TRBD1 (5 bases). Trimming removed 1 base at V and 0 bases at J, with 10 bases between. Per the germline V gene, CDR1 is LNHDA and CDR2 is SQIVND (reference sequence). The CDR3 extends over 17 amino acids. The variable domain in full, completed from reference TRBV19 and TRBJ1-6, reads DGGITQSPKYLFRKEGQNVTLSCEQNLNHDAMYWYRQDPGQGLRLIYYSQIVNDFQKGDIAEGYSVSREKKESFPLTVTSAQKNPTAFYLCASSIGQSSSYNSPLHFGNGTRLTVT.

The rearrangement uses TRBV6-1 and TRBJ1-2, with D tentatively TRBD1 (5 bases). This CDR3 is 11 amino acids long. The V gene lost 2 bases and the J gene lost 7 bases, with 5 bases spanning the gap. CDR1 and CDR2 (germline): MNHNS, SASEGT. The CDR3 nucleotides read TGTGCCAGCAGTGAAAGGGGTGGCTACACCTTC. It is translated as CASSERGGYTF.

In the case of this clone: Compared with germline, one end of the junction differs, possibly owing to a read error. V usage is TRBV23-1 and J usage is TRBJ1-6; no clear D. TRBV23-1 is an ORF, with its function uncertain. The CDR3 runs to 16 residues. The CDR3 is CASSQLGRSDNSPLRF. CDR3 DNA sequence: TGCGCCAGCAGTCAACTCGGGCGTTCGGATAATTCACCCCTCCGCTTT.

DNA for the CDR3: TGTGCCAGCAGCGTACTGCCCGGGGAGCTGTTTTTT. It codes for CASSVLPGELFF. This chain joins TRBV9 and TRBJ2-2; D not certain. The length of the CDR3 is 12 residues. Germline-derived CDR1 and CDR2 are SGDLS and YYNGEE. Trimming shortened V by 1 base and J by 6 bases, and 4 bases separated the two germline ends.

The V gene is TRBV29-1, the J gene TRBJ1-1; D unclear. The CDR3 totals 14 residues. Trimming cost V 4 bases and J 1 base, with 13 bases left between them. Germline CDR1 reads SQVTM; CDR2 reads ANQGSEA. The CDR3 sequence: CSVVLPQRNTEAFF. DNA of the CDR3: TGCAGCGTTGTTCTCCCTCAACGGAACACTGAAGCTTTCTTT.

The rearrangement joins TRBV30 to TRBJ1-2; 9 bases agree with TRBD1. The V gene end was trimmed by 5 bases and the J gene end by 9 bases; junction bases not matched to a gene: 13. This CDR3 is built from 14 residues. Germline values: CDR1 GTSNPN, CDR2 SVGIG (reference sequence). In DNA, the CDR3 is TGTGCCTGGGAACCGGGACAGGGTTCGACGAGCTACACCTTC. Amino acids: CAWEPGQGSTSYTF.

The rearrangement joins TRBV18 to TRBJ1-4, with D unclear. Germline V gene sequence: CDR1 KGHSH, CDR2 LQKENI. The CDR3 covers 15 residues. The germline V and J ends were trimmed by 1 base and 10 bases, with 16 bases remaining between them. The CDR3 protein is CASSPRRGLSGKLFF. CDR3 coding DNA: TGTGCCAGCTCACCACGCCGGGGTCTGAGTGGAAAACTGTTTTTT.

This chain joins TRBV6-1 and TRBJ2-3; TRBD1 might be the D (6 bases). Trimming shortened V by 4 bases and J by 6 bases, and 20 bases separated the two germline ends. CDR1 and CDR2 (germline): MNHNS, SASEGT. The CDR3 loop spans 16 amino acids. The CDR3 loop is CASSAWTDLLRDTQYF. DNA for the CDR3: TGTGCCAGCAGTGCGTGGACAGATTTACTTAGGGATACGCAGTATTTT.

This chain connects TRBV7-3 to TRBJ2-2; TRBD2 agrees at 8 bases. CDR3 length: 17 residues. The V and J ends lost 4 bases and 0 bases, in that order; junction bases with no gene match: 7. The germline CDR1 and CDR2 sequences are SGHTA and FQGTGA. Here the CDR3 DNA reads TGTGCCAGCAGCTCCACGGCGGGGGGACCGAACACCGGGGAGCTGTTTTTT. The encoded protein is CASSSTAGGPNTGELFF.

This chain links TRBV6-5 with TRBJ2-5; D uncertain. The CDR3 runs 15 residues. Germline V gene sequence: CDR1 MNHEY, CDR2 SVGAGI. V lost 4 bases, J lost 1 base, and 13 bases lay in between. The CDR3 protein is CASSWNSGIQETQYF. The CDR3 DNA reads TGTGCCAGCAGTTGGAATTCAGGTATCCAAGAGACCCAGTACTTC.

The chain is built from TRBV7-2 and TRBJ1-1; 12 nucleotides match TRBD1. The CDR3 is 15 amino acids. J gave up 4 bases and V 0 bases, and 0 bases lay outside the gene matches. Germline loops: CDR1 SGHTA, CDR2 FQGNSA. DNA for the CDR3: TGTGCCAGCAGCTTAGCGGGACAGGGGGCCACTGAAGCTTTCTTT. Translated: CASSLAGQGATEAFF.